The 14 T cell receptor beta chains given below trace back to one sample, sequenced in a study of blood T cell repertoires in COVID-19. Using immunoSEQ multiplex PCR, the repertoire was profiled, and TCRdb retains in-frame clones only, with some absent. The sample gives roughly 200,000 clones, about 88% of which show up once; about 2.4% is in the top ten. The material sequenced was PBMCs or T cells enriched from blood (not recorded which). Source of these receptors: a woman aged 25 to 45 who had recovered from COVID-19.

The chain joins TRBV5-6 to TRBJ2-3, with D maybe TRBD1 (6 bases). Germline assignment: CDR1 SGHDT and CDR2 YYEEEE. The CDR3 is 15 residues long. V was clipped by 3 bases and J by 4 bases, with 15 bases between them. The CDR3 DNA follows: TGTGCCAGCAGCTCGGCAGGGGCTAGACCAGATACGCAGTATTTT. As protein: CASSSAGARPDTQYF.

The V gene is TRBV19, the J gene TRBJ1-1; no definite D call. CDR3 length: 15 amino acids. V gave up 2 bases and J gave up 0 bases, with 10 bases separating them. Germline loops: CDR1 LNHDA, CDR2 SQIVND (reference sequence). The CDR3 protein is CASSITFGLNTEAFF. The CDR3 DNA sequence: TGTGCCAGTAGTATAACTTTCGGGTTGAACACTGAAGCTTTCTTT.

This sequence joins TRBV9 and TRBJ2-1, with 10 bases that match TRBD2. This CDR3 is built from 15 residues. V was pared by 3 bases and J by 7 bases, with 7 bases of the junction left unmatched. Per the germline V gene, CDR1 is SGDLS and CDR2 is YYNGEE. CDR3 region: CASSDERGGGNEQFF. CDR3 in DNA: TGTGCCAGCAGCGATGAGCGGGGGGGCGGAAATGAGCAGTTCTTC.

V is TRBV5-1 and J is TRBJ1-2; TRBD1 matches 7 bases. The CDR3 contains 14 residues. The germline V gene has CDR1 SGHRS and CDR2 YFSETQ. The V segment lost 4 bases and the J segment 2 bases; nucleotides outside the gene matches: 5. CDR3 in DNA: TGCGCCAGCAGCATCCTGACAGGGAACTATGGCTACACCTTC. Translating gives CASSILTGNYGYTF.

The J gene is TRBJ1-3, the V gene TRBV7-9, with TRBD1 matching 9 bases. Germline V gene data show CDR1 as SEHNR and CDR2 as FQNEAQ (reference sequence). Germline trimming cut 5 bases from V and 0 bases from J; bases unmatched to any gene: 11. The CDR3 has 18 amino acids. The CDR3 is CASSHDRGVLSSGNTIYF. Here the CDR3 DNA reads TGTGCCAGCAGCCACGACAGGGGGGTACTGAGCTCTGGAAACACCATATATTTT.

This sequence joins TRBV7-2 and TRBJ2-7; 7 bases are a match to TRBD2. This CDR3 comprises 13 residues. Germline CDR1 and CDR2: SGHTA and FQGNSA. The ends lost 0 bases at V and 5 bases at J; junction bases unmatched: 1. CDR3 sequence reads: CASSLAGTNEQYF. CDR3 sequence (DNA): TGTGCCAGCAGCTTAGCCGGGACTAACGAGCAGTACTTC.

This rearrangement joins TRBV6-2 or TRBV6-3 to TRBJ2-1; D unclear. The germline gives CDR1 MNHEY, CDR2 SVGEGT. Between the trimmed V and J ends, which lost 1 base and 6 bases, there was a span of 7 bases. The CDR3 is made up of 13 amino acids. The CDR3 reads CASSYYDTNEQFF. CDR3 bases: TGTGCCAGCAGTTACTATGACACCAATGAGCAGTTCTTC.

This clone was detected only once. The chain uses TRBV11-1 and TRBJ2-2; a possible D gene is TRBD1 (6 bases). This CDR3 is 15 amino acids long. V lost 4 bases, J lost 1 base, and 10 bases lay in between. The germline gives CDR1 SGHAT, CDR2 FQDESV (reference sequence). The CDR3 sequence: CASSSGVGNTGELFF. The CDR3 region has the DNA TGTGCCAGCAGCTCAGGGGTGGGGAACACCGGGGAGCTGTTTTTT. Combining the CDR3 with reference TRBV11-1 and TRBJ2-2 gives the whole variable domain EAEVAQSPRYKITEKSQAVAFWCDPISGHATLYWYRQILGQGPELLVQFQDESVVDDSQLPKDRFSAERLKGVDSTLKIQPAELGDSAMYLCASSSGVGNTGELFFGEGSRLTVL.

In its sample, this clone was seen once. The rearrangement uses TRBV7-8 and TRBJ1-2; 7 bases align to TRBD1. Germline-derived CDR1 and CDR2 are SGHVS and FQNEAQ. V shed 1 base and J 5 bases; nucleotides not matched to a gene: 7. CDR3 length equals 15 residues. CDR3 in DNA: TGTGCCAGCAGCTTAGGGAGGGGGCGAGATTATGGCTACACCTTC. Protein sequence: CASSLGRGRDYGYTF.

This clone was recorded many times. The rearrangement joins TRBV2 to TRBJ1-2; the match to TRBD1 covers 7 bases. The CDR3 contains 14 residues. With 8 bases clipped from V and 4 bases from J, the junction kept 10 bases outside the gene matches. Germline values: CDR1 SNHLY, CDR2 FYNNEI. CDR3 in amino acids: CASLVDRHGYGYTF. CDR3 in DNA: TGTGCCAGCCTAGTGGACAGGCACGGCTATGGCTACACCTTC.

This clone occurred once. The V gene is TRBV9, the J gene TRBJ1-1; D perhaps matches TRBD1 (5 bases). The CDR3 runs to 13 residues. CDR1 is SGDLS, CDR2 YYNGEE, per germline. V was pared by 2 bases and J by 7 bases, with 12 bases between. CDR3 amino acids: CASSVTGESEAFF. The CDR3, as DNA: TGTGCCAGCAGCGTCACAGGTGAGAGTGAAGCTTTCTTT.

The CDR3 region is CASSQGSDGYTF. For the CDR3, the DNA is TGTGCCAGCAGCCAAGGGAGTGATGGCTACACCTTC. This chain joins TRBV5-6 and TRBJ1-2; unclear D gene. CDR3 length: 12 residues. Trimming removed 4 bases from V and 6 bases from J, with 10 bases in between. Germline V lookup: CDR1 SGHDT, CDR2 YYEEEE.

The V and J genes are TRBV5-8 and TRBJ2-2, with D hard to call. The germline V and J ends were trimmed by 0 bases and 5 bases, with 11 bases remaining between them. CDR1 is SGHTS, CDR2 YDEGEE, per germline. There are 15 residues in the CDR3. CDR3 sequence reads: CASSLDTLWTGELFF. In nucleotides, the CDR3 is TGTGCCAGCAGCTTGGACACCTTATGGACCGGGGAGCTGTTTTTT.

The rearrangement links TRBV19 to TRBJ1-1; D might be TRBD1 (5 bases). Germline V gene lookup returns CDR1 LNHDA and CDR2 SQIVND (reference sequence). This CDR3 region has 16 residues. The germline V and J ends were trimmed by 9 bases and 1 base, with 21 bases remaining between them. The CDR3 region has the DNA TGTGCCAGCCATTCGGGGGAAAGTTTGAGGAACACTGAAGCTTTCTTT. Translating it yields CASHSGESLRNTEAFF.